The clone carrying this TCR beta chain was observed once. The data were obtained in a study of blood T cell repertoires in COVID-19. About the study: Samples representing acute and convalescent COVID-19 were sourced from the United States, Italy and Spain. Sources were T cells, B-cell-depleted T cells, or PBMCs; the material itself was cDNA or gDNA.

During active infection, Seattle patients enrolled and were then monitored through disease. Germline-derived CDR1 and CDR2 are MNHEY and SMNVEV (reference sequence). Trimming cost V 3 bases and J 5 bases; bases outside gene matches: 5. The CDR3 has 14 residues. In the authors' methods: How many nucleated cells were present was estimated from reference gene primer amplification. TCRdb's copy holds only in-frame clones and misses some; the assay was immunoSEQ multiplex PCR. D and trimming come from the DNA, and the V and J calls and clone size come from that table. Of some 360,000 clones listed, around nine tenths are singletons.

The sequencing input was peripheral blood. The receptor was derived from a woman between 55 and 75 years old with COVID-19, enrolled during active disease. This chain uses TRBV27 with TRBJ2-5; TRBD1 matches at 8 bases. In nucleotides, the CDR3 is TGTGCCAGCAGTTTCCGACAGGGGTTTGAGACCCAGTACTTC. As protein: CASSFRQGFETQYF.